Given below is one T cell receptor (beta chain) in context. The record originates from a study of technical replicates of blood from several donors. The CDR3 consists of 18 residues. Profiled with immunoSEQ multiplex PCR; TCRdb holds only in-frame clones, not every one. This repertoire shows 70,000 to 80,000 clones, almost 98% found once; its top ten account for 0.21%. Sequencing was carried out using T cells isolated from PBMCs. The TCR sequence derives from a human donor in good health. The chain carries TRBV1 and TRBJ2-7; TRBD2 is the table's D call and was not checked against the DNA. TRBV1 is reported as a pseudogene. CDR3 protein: CTSSLKRPILAGLYEQYF. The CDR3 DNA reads TGCACCAGCAGCCTCAAACGACCAATTCTAGCGGGACTCTACGAGCAGTACTTC.